One sample yielded the 15 T cell receptor beta chains listed below, sequenced in a study of yellow fever vaccine responses in identical twins. In TCRdb, the RT-PCR reads were re-called with MiXCR into one record per CDR3 protein. The sample contains roughly 36,000 distinct CDR3 sequences, about 61% of which appear only once. Sequencing was performed on T cells from blood (PBMCs), unsorted or a sorted subset (not recorded which), taken before or after yellow fever vaccination (not recorded which). These receptors were taken from a young woman who received the yellow fever vaccine.

The chain carries TRBV9 and TRBJ2-5, with TRBD2 as a possible D gene (6 bases). V lost 4 bases to trimming and J lost 3 bases, with 16 bases between them. Germline V gene sequence: CDR1 SGDLS, CDR2 YYNGEE. The CDR3 has 15 amino acids. CDR3 bases: TGTGCCAGCAGCCTTAGCGGCGGCCAAGAAGAGACCCAGTACTTC. Amino acid sequence: CASSLSGGQEETQYF.

V is TRBV29-1 and J is TRBJ1-5; 7 bases line up with TRBD1. There are 13 residues in the CDR3. With V trimmed by 7 bases and J by 5 bases, 8 bases remained unmatched. The germline CDR1 and CDR2 sequences are SQVTM and ANQGSEA. CDR3 DNA: TGCAGCGCAGGACAGGACGGGGATCAGCCCCAGCATTTT. It translates to CSAGQDGDQPQHF.

The rearrangement joins TRBV11-2 to TRBJ2-2, with D unresolved. V was shortened by 2 bases and J by 6 bases, with 7 bases between the two germline ends. Germline CDR1 SGHAT, CDR2 FQNNGV. There are 13 residues in the CDR3. The CDR3 bases are TGTGCCAGCAGCTTATTAAACGCCGGGGAGCTGTTTTTT. Its translation is CASSLLNAGELFF. Full variable domain (remainder filled in from reference TRBV11-2 and TRBJ2-2): EAGVAQSPRYKIIEKRQSVAFWCNPISGHATLYWYQQILGQGPKLLIQFQNNGVVDDSQLPKDRFSAERLKGVDSTLKIQPAKLEDSAVYLCASSLLNAGELFFGEGSRLTVL.

This clonotype was counted once. The chain has TRBV19 and TRBJ2-7; maybe TRBD1 (6 bases). The V gene's germline CDR1 is LNHDA and CDR2 SQIVND (reference sequence). V was clipped by 3 bases and J by 7 bases, with 16 bases between them. This CDR3 region has 14 residues. CDR3 sequence reads: CASSIRQQGKEQYV. CDR3 coding DNA: TGTGCCAGTAGTATCCGCCAACAGGGTAAGGAGCAGTACGTC.

The chain employs TRBV7-3 and TRBJ2-3; D call uncertain. The CDR3 consists of 13 residues. Trimming removed 2 bases at V and 2 bases at J, with 5 bases between. Germline CDR1 is SGHTA and CDR2 is FQGTGA. This CDR3 is CASSLVHTDTQYF. CDR3 sequence (DNA): TGTGCCAGCAGCTTAGTCCACACAGATACGCAGTATTTT.

In this sample, this clonotype turned up a few times. The chain uses TRBV4-1 and TRBJ2-5; D remains ambiguous. CDR3 length: 15 residues. In germline, CDR1 is MGHRA, CDR2 YSYEKL. V was trimmed by 4 bases and J by 0 bases, leaving 12 bases between them. The CDR3 sequence is CASSPGLTYQETQYF. As DNA, the CDR3 is TGCGCCAGCAGCCCGGGTCTTACATACCAAGAGACCCAGTACTTC.

This chain joins TRBV5-1 and TRBJ2-3; 11 nucleotides agree with TRBD2. J was trimmed by 5 bases and V by 5 bases; bases with no gene match: 16. Germline V CDR1 and CDR2: SGHRS, YFSETQ. The CDR3 has 18 residues. For the CDR3, the DNA is TGCGCCAGCAGAAGGGATGCTAGCGGGAGGTTGGTTGAAGATACGCAGTATTTT. Its protein product is CASRRDASGRLVEDTQYF.

The CDR3 sequence: CAIRLSGESSYNEQFF. In DNA, the CDR3 is TGTGCCATCAGATTATCAGGGGAAAGCTCCTACAATGAGCAGTTCTTC. The V call is TRBV10-3, the J call TRBJ2-1; D possibly corresponds to TRBD1 (6 bases). The CDR3 loop spans 16 amino acids. Between the trimmed V and J ends, which lost 6 bases and 0 bases, there was a span of 15 bases. Germline CDR1 ENHRY, CDR2 SYGVKD.

The V gene is TRBV18, the J gene TRBJ1-1; D not resolved. Trimming removed 8 bases at V and 2 bases at J, with 12 bases between. The CDR3 is made up of 13 amino acids. Germline values: CDR1 KGHSH, CDR2 LQKENI. The CDR3 coding sequence is TGTGCCAGCGCGGAATCACATAACACTGAAGCTTTCTTT. It encodes CASAESHNTEAFF.

This clonotype came up a few times. The rearrangement joins TRBV11-1 to TRBJ2-7; tentatively, D is TRBD1 (6 bases). Germline-derived CDR1 and CDR2 are SGHAT and FQDESV (reference sequence). The CDR3 sequence is 13 residues long. V gave up 3 bases and J gave up 5 bases, with 11 bases separating them. CDR3 in DNA: TGTGCCAGCAGCTTTCAGGGGACCAACGAGCAGTACGTC. This codes for CASSFQGTNEQYV.

This chain joins TRBV18 and TRBJ1-3, with TRBD1 matching over 7 bases. V lost 3 bases and J lost 2; bases outside the gene matches: 1. Germline V lookup: CDR1 KGHSH, CDR2 LQKENI. This CDR3 is built from 14 residues. The CDR3 sequence: CASSPQGAGNTIYF. The CDR3 nucleotides read TGTGCCAGCTCACCGCAGGGGGCTGGAAACACCATATATTTT.

This clonotype was detected only once. This chain connects TRBV11-1 to TRBJ2-5, with 8 bases lining up with TRBD2. The CDR3 has 18 amino acids. Germline V gives CDR1 SGHAT, CDR2 FQDESV (reference sequence). Trimming removed 7 bases from V and 3 bases from J; junction bases left unmatched: 19. The CDR3 is CASILQPILPLAEETQYF. CDR3 coding DNA: TGTGCCAGCATCCTACAACCCATCCTTCCACTAGCGGAAGAGACCCAGTACTTC.

The rearrangement joins TRBV29-1 to TRBJ2-3, with 12 bases identical to TRBD2. Germline V CDR1 and CDR2: SQVTM, ANQGSEA. The J segment lost 2 bases and the V segment lost 2 bases, leaving 2 bases of the junction unmatched. The length of the CDR3 is 15 residues. CDR3 sequence (DNA): TGCAGCGTTGAAACTAGCGGGGGGTTCACAGATACGCAGTATTTT. Residues: CSVETSGGFTDTQYF.

This chain uses TRBV7-3 with TRBJ1-1, with no clear D. The CDR3 is 17 residues long. In germline, CDR1 is SGHTA, CDR2 FQGTGA. V was cut by 1 base and J by 0 bases, with 15 bases left in between. CDR3 sequence reads: CASSLRSTGKMNTEAFF. DNA of the CDR3: TGTGCCAGCAGCTTAAGGAGTACCGGGAAGATGAACACTGAAGCTTTCTTT.

This clonotype was seen more than once but under ten times. The chain joins TRBV2 to TRBJ1-1; D uncertain. This CDR3 region has 11 residues. Trimming cost V 3 bases and J 5 bases, with 4 bases left between them. The germline V gene encodes CDR1 SNHLY and CDR2 FYNNEI. The CDR3 DNA reads as TGTGCCAGCAGTGAGGGAACTGAAGCTTTCTTT. As protein: CASSEGTEAFF.